A selection of T cell receptor beta chains follows, all from one sample in a study of T cell changes during pregnancy in multiple sclerosis. The repertoire was sequenced with immunoSEQ multiplex PCR; TCRdb's copy has only in-frame clones and lacks some. The sample records 35,000 to 50,000 clones, 89% being singletons. This specimen consisted of CD4+ T cells from peripheral blood mononuclear cells, obtained in the first trimester of pregnancy. These receptors were obtained from a female donor with multiple sclerosis, enrolled in a pregnancy study. Each CDR3 is given with its conserved first and last residue. The order of the fields is CDR3 DNA, CDR3 protein, clone size, V gene, D gene, J gene. A D gene is named only where the DNA matches it firmly. Clone size is stated in some rows and not others, as once, few, many or a class when expanded.

cdr3_nt: TGTGCCAGCAGCCAAGTGTGGACTAGCGGGAGCGGGTACCAAGAGACCCAGTACTTC
cdr3_aa: CASSQVWTSGSGYQETQYF
clone_size: NA
v_call: TRBV14
d_call: TRBD2
j_call: TRBJ2-5

cdr3_nt: TGTGCCAGCAGCTACGGACAGGAGAATATTTATGGCTACACCTTC
cdr3_aa: CASSYGQENIYGYTF
clone_size: NA
v_call: TRBV7-2
d_call: TRBD1
j_call: TRBJ1-2

cdr3_nt: TGTGCCATCAGTCAAGGGGGGGAGGGGAAACTGTTTTTT
cdr3_aa: CAISQGGEGKLFF
clone_size: once
v_call: TRBV10-3
d_call: NA
j_call: TRBJ1-4

cdr3_nt: TGCGCCAGCAGTGTGACTAGCGGGAGGGCCTGCACCGGGGAGCTGTTTTTT
cdr3_aa: CASSVTSGRACTGELFF
clone_size: once
v_call: TRBV10-1
d_call: TRBD2
j_call: TRBJ2-2

cdr3_nt: TGTGCCAGCAGGCCTACTAGCGGAAGAGACGAGCAGTACTTC
cdr3_aa: CASRPTSGRDEQYF
clone_size: NA
v_call: TRBV28
d_call: TRBD2
j_call: TRBJ2-7

cdr3_nt: TGTGCCAGTAGTATGAGGGATAGCAATCAGCCCCAGCATTTT
cdr3_aa: CASSMRDSNQPQHF
clone_size: NA
v_call: TRBV19
d_call: NA
j_call: TRBJ1-5

cdr3_nt: TGTGCCAGTAGTCTCTCCTCGAGGACAGGGAACACCATATATTTT
cdr3_aa: CASSLSSRTGNTIYF
clone_size: once
v_call: TRBV19
d_call: TRBD1
j_call: TRBJ1-3

cdr3_nt: TGTGCCAGCAGCCAAGGGCCAGTACGCTACGAGCAGTACTTC
cdr3_aa: CASSQGPVRYEQYF
clone_size: once
v_call: TRBV4-2
d_call: NA
j_call: TRBJ2-7

cdr3_nt: TGTGCCAGCAGCCAAGGGGACAGTGAAGCCTACGAGCAGTACTTC
cdr3_aa: CASSQGDSEAYEQYF
clone_size: few
v_call: TRBV4-2
d_call: TRBD1
j_call: TRBJ2-7

cdr3_nt: TGCGCCAGCAGCCCGGTCGCGGGAGCGGGGTACGAGCAGTACTTC
cdr3_aa: CASSPVAGAGYEQYF
clone_size: NA
v_call: TRBV5-1
d_call: TRBD2
j_call: TRBJ2-7

cdr3_nt: TGTGCCAGCAGCTCGGGAGTGCTACAAGAGACCCAGTACTTC
cdr3_aa: CASSSGVLQETQYF
clone_size: NA
v_call: TRBV5-4
d_call: NA
j_call: TRBJ2-5

cdr3_nt: TGCAGCGTTGGTCACAGGGCCAACACTGAAGCTTTCTTT
cdr3_aa: CSVGHRANTEAFF
clone_size: NA
v_call: TRBV29-1
d_call: NA
j_call: TRBJ1-1

cdr3_nt: TGTGCCACCAGCTCAGACCCTGGCCGGGACAATGAGCAGTTCTTC
cdr3_aa: CATSSDPGRDNEQFF
clone_size: few
v_call: TRBV15
d_call: NA
j_call: TRBJ2-1

cdr3_nt: TGTGCCAGCAGTGAAGGACAGACAAAAGAGACCCAGTACTTC
cdr3_aa: CASSEGQTKETQYF
clone_size: NA
v_call: TRBV25-1
d_call: NA
j_call: TRBJ2-5

cdr3_nt: TGTGCCAGCAGTCGGGGCTACAATGAGCAGTTCTTC
cdr3_aa: CASSRGYNEQFF
clone_size: NA
v_call: TRBV27
d_call: NA
j_call: TRBJ2-1

cdr3_nt: TGTGCCAGTAGCCGAGGCGACTATGGCTATGGCTACACCTTC
cdr3_aa: CASSRGDYGYGYTF
clone_size: NA
v_call: TRBV19
d_call: NA
j_call: TRBJ1-2

cdr3_nt: TGCGCCAGCAGCTTGGGGGTTCGGGAGCTAGCCAAAAACATTCAGTACTTC
cdr3_aa: CASSLGVRELAKNIQYF
clone_size: NA
v_call: TRBV5-1
d_call: NA
j_call: TRBJ2-4

cdr3_nt: TGTGCCAGCAGCTTAGGACAGGGGGGCACAGATACGCAGTATTTT
cdr3_aa: CASSLGQGGTDTQYF
clone_size: NA
v_call: TRBV7-2
d_call: TRBD1
j_call: TRBJ2-3

cdr3_nt: TGTGCCAGCTCACCAATTTCAGGGGGCTCCTACAATGAGCAGTTCTTC
cdr3_aa: CASSPISGGSYNEQFF
clone_size: NA
v_call: TRBV18
d_call: TRBD1
j_call: TRBJ2-1

cdr3_nt: TGTGCCAGCAGCACAACGGGACAGGGAAGGACCGGGGAGCTGTTTTTT
cdr3_aa: CASSTTGQGRTGELFF
clone_size: once
v_call: TRBV9
d_call: TRBD1
j_call: TRBJ2-2

cdr3_nt: TGTGCCAGCAGCTTAGCGGGAGGGAACTACGAGCAGTACTTC
cdr3_aa: CASSLAGGNYEQYF
clone_size: NA
v_call: TRBV7-9
d_call: TRBD2
j_call: TRBJ2-7

cdr3_nt: TGTGCCAGCAGCTTAGTCTCTAGCTCAGATACGCAGTATTTT
cdr3_aa: CASSLVSSSDTQYF
clone_size: NA
v_call: TRBV7-6
d_call: NA
j_call: TRBJ2-3

cdr3_nt: TGTGCCAGCAGTCCCCCGGGGAGGGCTTGGGGCACTGAAGCTTTCTTT
cdr3_aa: CASSPPGRAWGTEAFF
clone_size: NA
v_call: TRBV27
d_call: NA
j_call: TRBJ1-1

cdr3_nt: TGTGCCAGCAGCTCGGTAGTTTACGAGCAGTACTTC
cdr3_aa: CASSSVVYEQYF
clone_size: NA
v_call: TRBV11-3
d_call: NA
j_call: TRBJ2-7

cdr3_nt: TGTGCCAGCAGTTCGGACAGGGTTGCTGGCTACACCTTC
cdr3_aa: CASSSDRVAGYTF
clone_size: NA
v_call: TRBV28
d_call: TRBD1
j_call: TRBJ1-2

cdr3_nt: TGTGCCAGCTCTGTAGCGGGAGTCACCGGGGAGCTGTTTTTT
cdr3_aa: CASSVAGVTGELFF
clone_size: NA
v_call: TRBV7-9
d_call: TRBD2
j_call: TRBJ2-2

cdr3_nt: TGTGCCAGCAGATCTCGGACTAGGAGGGGCTACAATGAGCAGTTCTTC
cdr3_aa: CASRSRTRRGYNEQFF
clone_size: NA
v_call: TRBV28
d_call: TRBD2
j_call: TRBJ2-1

cdr3_nt: TGTGCCAGTAGTAGAGCTAGCGTCTACGAGCAGTACTTC
cdr3_aa: CASSRASVYEQYF
clone_size: NA
v_call: TRBV19
d_call: NA
j_call: TRBJ2-7

cdr3_nt: TGTGCCAGCAGCCCCCGGACTAACACAGATACGCAGTATTTT
cdr3_aa: CASSPRTNTDTQYF
clone_size: NA
v_call: TRBV7-6
d_call: NA
j_call: TRBJ2-3

cdr3_nt: TGTGCCAGCAGCTTTGGCATTGGAGATACGCAGTATTTT
cdr3_aa: CASSFGIGDTQYF
clone_size: NA
v_call: TRBV5-5
d_call: NA
j_call: TRBJ2-3